Listed below are T cell receptor beta chains from one sample, sequenced in a study of T cell responses to AZD1222 COVID-19 vaccine. Here immunoSEQ multiplex PCR was the method, and the copy in TCRdb shows in-frame clones only, minus some. This repertoire shows some 130,000 clones, around 85% found once; its top ten account for around 1.6%. The specimen comprised peripheral blood, sampled on day 0 of AZD1222 vaccination. The receptor set was obtained from an adult in good health. The CDR3 runs from the conserved cysteine through the conserved F or W. A D gene is named only where the DNA matches it firmly. A row's size may be missing; if present it is once, few, many or a size class.

len: 14
d_gene: TRBD1
j_gene: TRBJ2-4
abundance: .
v_gene: TRBV18
CDR3nt: TGTGCCAGCTCAATCTACAGGGGACAAAACATTCAGTACTTC
CDR3aa: CASSIYRGQNIQYF

len: 15
d_gene: .
j_gene: TRBJ2-2
abundance: .
v_gene: TRBV6-4
CDR3nt: TGTGCCAGCAGTGACAGACCTTTTAACACCGGGGAGCTGTTTTTT
CDR3aa: CASSDRPFNTGELFF

len: 14
d_gene: .
j_gene: TRBJ2-1
abundance: once
v_gene: TRBV7-6
CDR3nt: TGTGCCAGCAGCGATGGGTACAGGTCCAATGAGCAGTTCTTC
CDR3aa: CASSDGYRSNEQFF

len: 16
d_gene: .
j_gene: TRBJ1-2
abundance: few
v_gene: TRBV18
CDR3nt: TGTGCCAGCTCACCATCGGTCGCAGGATTAAAGGCGGGCTACACCTTC
CDR3aa: CASSPSVAGLKAGYTF

len: 15
d_gene: .
j_gene: TRBJ1-2
abundance: .
v_gene: TRBV5-1
CDR3nt: TGCGCCAGCAGCTCCCCCGACAGAGCTAACTATGGCTACACCTTC
CDR3aa: CASSSPDRANYGYTF

len: 14
d_gene: .
j_gene: TRBJ2-3
abundance: .
v_gene: TRBV30
CDR3nt: TGTGCCTGGACGTACGGGACGGCAGCAGATACGCAGTATTTT
CDR3aa: CAWTYGTAADTQYF

len: 12
d_gene: .
j_gene: TRBJ2-2
abundance: once
v_gene: TRBV7-6
CDR3nt: TGTGCCAGCAGCTTCGACACCGGGGAGCTGTTTTTT
CDR3aa: CASSFDTGELFF

len: 13
d_gene: .
j_gene: TRBJ1-2
abundance: .
v_gene: TRBV7-3
CDR3nt: TGTGCCAGCAGCTTAGGCAGGGACTATGGCTACACCTTC
CDR3aa: CASSLGRDYGYTF

len: 13
d_gene: .
j_gene: TRBJ1-1
abundance: .
v_gene: TRBV7-2
CDR3nt: TGTGCCAGCAGCTTAGCCAGGGAAACTGAAGCTTTCTTT
CDR3aa: CASSLARETEAFF

len: 11
d_gene: .
j_gene: TRBJ2-7
abundance: .
v_gene: TRBV13
CDR3nt: TGTGCCAGCAGCTTAGTAGGCGAGCAGTACTTC
CDR3aa: CASSLVGEQYF

len: 13
d_gene: .
j_gene: TRBJ1-1
abundance: .
v_gene: TRBV7-3
CDR3nt: TGTGCCAGCAGCTTCAAAGGGGACACTGAAGCTTTCTTT
CDR3aa: CASSFKGDTEAFF

len: 15
d_gene: .
j_gene: TRBJ1-1
abundance: .
v_gene: TRBV25-1
CDR3nt: TGTGCCAGCAGTGAATTGGCCAGGGCGAACACTGAAGCTTTCTTT
CDR3aa: CASSELARANTEAFF

len: 14
d_gene: .
j_gene: TRBJ2-4
abundance: .
v_gene: TRBV5-6
CDR3nt: TGTGCCAGCAGCTTGACCGGAAAGAAAAACATTCAGTACTTC
CDR3aa: CASSLTGKKNIQYF

len: 13
d_gene: TRBD1
j_gene: TRBJ1-6
abundance: .
v_gene: TRBV6-5
CDR3nt: TGTGCCAGCAAGGACAGGGCAGGGTCACCCCTCCACTTT
CDR3aa: CASKDRAGSPLHF

len: 14
d_gene: TRBD2
j_gene: TRBJ2-5
abundance: .
v_gene: TRBV20-1
CDR3nt: TGCAGTGCTAGTCGTGGCGGGGGGGAAGAGACCCAGTACTTC
CDR3aa: CSASRGGGEETQYF

len: 15
d_gene: .
j_gene: TRBJ1-5
abundance: few
v_gene: TRBV4-1
CDR3nt: TGCGCCAGCAGACGGGGTCGTGCGGACAATCAGCCCCAGCATTTT
CDR3aa: CASRRGRADNQPQHF

len: 15
d_gene: TRBD1
j_gene: TRBJ2-7
abundance: .
v_gene: TRBV4-1
CDR3nt: TGCGCCAGCAGCCAAGCCCAGGGACAGAGCTACGAGCAGTACTTC
CDR3aa: CASSQAQGQSYEQYF

len: 14
d_gene: .
j_gene: TRBJ2-1
abundance: .
v_gene: TRBV11-2
CDR3nt: TGTGCCAGCAGCTCTTTTACCGGGGTCCATGAGCAGTTCTTC
CDR3aa: CASSSFTGVHEQFF

len: 17
d_gene: TRBD2
j_gene: TRBJ2-1
abundance: .
v_gene: TRBV7-6
CDR3nt: TGTGCCAGCAGCACGGGACTAGCGGGGGGACGACCCAATGAGCAGTTCTTC
CDR3aa: CASSTGLAGGRPNEQFF

len: 13
d_gene: TRBD2
j_gene: TRBJ2-1
abundance: .
v_gene: TRBV3-1/TRBV3-2
CDR3nt: TGTGCCAGCAGCTACGTACTAGGGAGGGGTCAGTTCTTC
CDR3aa: CASSYVLGRGQFF

len: 15
d_gene: .
j_gene: TRBJ1-1
abundance: .
v_gene: TRBV19
CDR3nt: TGTGCCAGTAGTCCGGGGGACCGCGGGTTCGCTGAAGCTTTCTTT
CDR3aa: CASSPGDRGFAEAFF

len: 16
d_gene: .
j_gene: TRBJ1-1
abundance: .
v_gene: TRBV6-6
CDR3nt: TGTGCCAGCAGGGCCGACAGTTATTCTAGGAACACTGAAGCTTTCTTT
CDR3aa: CASRADSYSRNTEAFF

len: 13
d_gene: .
j_gene: TRBJ1-2
abundance: .
v_gene: TRBV30
CDR3nt: TGTGCCTGGAGTGTAGGAACACAGTATGGCTACACCTTC
CDR3aa: CAWSVGTQYGYTF

len: 15
d_gene: .
j_gene: TRBJ2-1
abundance: .
v_gene: TRBV19
CDR3nt: TGTGCCAGTAGATCGGACCCGGGATTCTACAATGAGCAGTTCTTC
CDR3aa: CASRSDPGFYNEQFF

len: 11
d_gene: .
j_gene: TRBJ1-2
abundance: .
v_gene: TRBV18
CDR3nt: TGTGCCAGCTCACCGAGTTGGGGCTACACCTTC
CDR3aa: CASSPSWGYTF

len: 13
d_gene: .
j_gene: TRBJ2-7
abundance: .
v_gene: TRBV5-6
CDR3nt: TGTGCCAGCAGCCTTGGACTGGACTACGAGCAGTACTTC
CDR3aa: CASSLGLDYEQYF

len: 14
d_gene: .
j_gene: TRBJ1-6
abundance: .
v_gene: TRBV13
CDR3nt: TGTGCCAGCAGCTTGGCAGGACTTAATTCACCCCTCCACTTT
CDR3aa: CASSLAGLNSPLHF

len: 15
d_gene: .
j_gene: TRBJ1-2
abundance: .
v_gene: TRBV7-8
CDR3nt: TGTGCCAGCAGCCCAACCGGGACCCTTAACTATGGCTACACCTTC
CDR3aa: CASSPTGTLNYGYTF

len: 12
d_gene: .
j_gene: TRBJ2-7
abundance: .
v_gene: TRBV10-3
CDR3nt: TGTGCCATCGGCAAAGGGGCATACGAGCAGTACTTC
CDR3aa: CAIGKGAYEQYF

len: 17
d_gene: .
j_gene: TRBJ2-1
abundance: .
v_gene: TRBV7-3
CDR3nt: TGTGCCAGCAGCTTAGGGGTCTTGGCGGGGGCAGACAATGAGCAGTTCTTC
CDR3aa: CASSLGVLAGADNEQFF

len: 16
d_gene: TRBD1
j_gene: TRBJ1-4
abundance: .
v_gene: TRBV30
CDR3nt: TGTGCCTGGAGTTCGGACAGGGGAACAACTAATGAAAAACTGTTTTTT
CDR3aa: CAWSSDRGTTNEKLFF

len: 12
d_gene: .
j_gene: TRBJ2-3
abundance: .
v_gene: TRBV3-1/TRBV3-2
CDR3nt: TGTGCCAGCAGCCACTCCCCGGATACGCAGTATTTT
CDR3aa: CASSHSPDTQYF

len: 16
d_gene: .
j_gene: TRBJ2-1
abundance: .
v_gene: TRBV7-3
CDR3nt: TGTGCCAGCAGCTTCAGAGGGACCAACATTTACAATGAGCAGTTCTTC
CDR3aa: CASSFRGTNIYNEQFF

len: 9
d_gene: .
j_gene: TRBJ1-2
abundance: .
v_gene: TRBV2
CDR3nt: TGTGCCAGAGGGTCGCCCACGATCTTC
CDR3aa: CARGSPTIF

len: 15
d_gene: .
j_gene: TRBJ2-5
abundance: .
v_gene: TRBV19
CDR3nt: TGTGCCAGTAGCACCCCTGGGGGGGCGAGGGAGACCCAGTACTTC
CDR3aa: CASSTPGGARETQYF

len: 14
d_gene: TRBD1
j_gene: TRBJ1-1
abundance: .
v_gene: TRBV7-8
CDR3nt: TGTGCCAGCAGCTTGCAGGGGGCCGACACTGAAGCTTTCTTT
CDR3aa: CASSLQGADTEAFF

len: 14
d_gene: .
j_gene: TRBJ1-4
abundance: .
v_gene: TRBV28
CDR3nt: TGTGCCAGCAGTTATTGGGGGGATAATGAAAAACTGTTTTTT
CDR3aa: CASSYWGDNEKLFF

len: 20
d_gene: .
j_gene: TRBJ1-5
abundance: .
v_gene: TRBV4-3
CDR3nt: TGCGCCAGCAGCCAAGGTTCCTACGGCGGGACGGTAGGAAGCAATCAGCCCCAGCATTTT
CDR3aa: CASSQGSYGGTVGSNQPQHF

len: 18
d_gene: .
j_gene: TRBJ1-4
abundance: .
v_gene: TRBV7-6
CDR3nt: TGTGCCAGCAGCGCAGGACCCGGGACATATGCAACTAATGAAAAACTGTTTTTT
CDR3aa: CASSAGPGTYATNEKLFF

len: 16
d_gene: TRBD1
j_gene: TRBJ1-2
abundance: .
v_gene: TRBV11-2
CDR3nt: TGTGCCAGCAGACAGTTACAGGGGCCTCGCCGGGATGGCTACACCTTC
CDR3aa: CASRQLQGPRRDGYTF

len: 15
d_gene: TRBD2
j_gene: TRBJ2-7
abundance: .
v_gene: TRBV29-1
CDR3nt: TGCAGCGTTCAGAGGGGAACTAGCGGTTTGGGAGAGCAGTACTTC
CDR3aa: CSVQRGTSGLGEQYF

len: 13
d_gene: .
j_gene: TRBJ2-3
abundance: .
v_gene: TRBV11-3
CDR3nt: TGTGCCAGCAGCCCTATTGAGACAGATACGCAGTATTTT
CDR3aa: CASSPIETDTQYF

len: 14
d_gene: .
j_gene: TRBJ1-3
abundance: .
v_gene: TRBV7-3
CDR3nt: TGTGCCAGCAGCCGAGGGGGGACTGGAAACACCATATATTTT
CDR3aa: CASSRGGTGNTIYF

len: 15
d_gene: TRBD2
j_gene: TRBJ2-5
abundance: .
v_gene: TRBV12-5
CDR3nt: TGTGCTAGTGGTTTGCCACGTCGCGGGAGAGAGACCCAGTACTTC
CDR3aa: CASGLPRRGRETQYF

len: 16
d_gene: .
j_gene: TRBJ2-5
abundance: .
v_gene: TRBV11-2
CDR3nt: TGTGCCAGCAGCTTAGATCGGACTATCAATCGAGAGACCCAGTACTTC
CDR3aa: CASSLDRTINRETQYF

len: 13
d_gene: TRBD2
j_gene: TRBJ2-1
abundance: .
v_gene: TRBV29-1
CDR3nt: TGCAGCGGGGGACTAGCGGGGACGAATGAGCAGTTCTTC
CDR3aa: CSGGLAGTNEQFF

len: 15
d_gene: .
j_gene: TRBJ1-1
abundance: .
v_gene: TRBV18
CDR3nt: TGTGCCAGCTCACCACCGGGGATCATGAACACTGAAGCTTTCTTT
CDR3aa: CASSPPGIMNTEAFF

len: 14
d_gene: .
j_gene: TRBJ2-7
abundance: .
v_gene: TRBV11-3
CDR3nt: TGTGCCAGCAGCCCTAGTTATGGGCAGGGCGAGCAGTACTTC
CDR3aa: CASSPSYGQGEQYF